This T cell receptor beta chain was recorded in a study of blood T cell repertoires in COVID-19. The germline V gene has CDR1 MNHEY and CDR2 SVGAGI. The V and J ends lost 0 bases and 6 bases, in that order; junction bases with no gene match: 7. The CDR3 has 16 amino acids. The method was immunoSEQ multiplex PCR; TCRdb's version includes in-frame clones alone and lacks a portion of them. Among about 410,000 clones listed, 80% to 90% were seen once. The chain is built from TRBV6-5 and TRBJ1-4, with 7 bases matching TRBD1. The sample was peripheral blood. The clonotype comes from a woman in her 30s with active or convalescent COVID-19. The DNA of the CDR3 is TGTGCCAGCAGTTACTCGCCCGGGACAGTCGATGAAAAACTGTTTTTT. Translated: CASSYSPGTVDEKLFF.